The 14 T cell receptor beta chains reported below all come from one sample, sequenced in a study of Graves' ophthalmopathy and Graves' hyperthyroidism. Transcripts of RNA were the source for amplifying TCR beta CDR3 regions. Scientists carried out first-round RT-PCR using HTBI primers and then a second-round multiplex PCR. TCRdb re-analysed the multiplex PCR reads in MiXCR, keeping a single row per CDR3 protein. Of 200,000 to 250,000 distinct CDR3 sequences detected, under 25% appear once; the ten largest clones hold around 45%. Sequenced sample: peripheral blood. These receptors all stem from a woman in her 50s with Graves' ophthalmopathy.

At least ten counts were recorded for this clonotype. A read error is possible here, since a much larger clone lies one base away. The chain has TRBV29-1 and TRBJ2-5; 9 positions match TRBD1. Germline CDR1 reads SQVTM; CDR2 reads ANQGSEA. The CDR3 extends over 11 amino acids. V trimming: 7 bases; J trimming: 3 bases; junction bases outside the gene matches: 0. In nucleotides, the CDR3 is TGCAGCGGGGACAGGGAAGAGACCCAGTACTTC. The encoded protein is CSGDREETQYF.

The table lists this clonotype with many counts. The chain uses TRBV28 and TRBJ2-5; TRBD2 is a possible D gene (5 bases). V lost 4 bases and J lost 3, with 6 bases in between. From germline, CDR1 is MDHEN and CDR2 SYDVKM. This CDR3 region has 12 residues. The CDR3 sequence: CASSSREETQYF. The CDR3 nucleotides are TGTGCCAGCAGTTCGAGGGAAGAGACCCAGTACTTC.

This clonotype was found many times. The chain carries TRBV12-3 or TRBV12-4 and TRBJ1-2; no reliable D call. V lost 6 bases and J lost 6, with 11 bases in between. The CDR3 covers 12 residues. DNA for the CDR3: TGTGCCAGCAGCCCGATCCCGGATGGCTACACCTTC. Its protein product is CASSPIPDGYTF.

This clonotype appeared many times. The chain recombines TRBV29-1 with TRBJ2-5; 7 bases match TRBD1. The ends lost 6 bases at V and 2 bases at J; junction bases unmatched: 24. Germline V gene sequence: CDR1 SQVTM, CDR2 ANQGSEA. The CDR3 is 19 residues long. The CDR3 DNA reads TGCAGCGTCGCGACCTTTTGGACAGGAGACAACCCGCGACAAGAGACCCAGTACTTC. This encodes CSVATFWTGDNPRQETQYF.

V is TRBV6-2 or TRBV6-3 and J is TRBJ1-1, with D unclear. Germline V gene sequence: CDR1 MNHEY, CDR2 SVGEGT. There are 13 residues in the CDR3. V gave up 5 bases and J gave up 8 bases, with 15 bases separating them. The CDR3 sequence: CASSVSGPQEAFF. DNA of the CDR3: TGTGCCAGCAGTGTATCGGGCCCCCAAGAAGCTTTCTTT.

The V gene is TRBV2, the J gene TRBJ1-3; perhaps TRBD1 as D (5 bases). This CDR3 is 15 amino acids long. The V gene lost 4 bases and the J gene lost 0 bases, with 10 bases spanning the gap. The germline V gene has CDR1 SNHLY and CDR2 FYNNEI. The CDR3 DNA reads TGTGCCAGCAGTGGGGACGGAATCTCTGGAAACACCATATATTTT. Protein product: CASSGDGISGNTIYF.

This clonotype was counted many times. The chain recombines TRBV30 with TRBJ1-6; tentative D call: TRBD1 (6 bases). Germline loops: CDR1 GTSNPN, CDR2 SVGIG (reference sequence). The CDR3 runs to 12 residues. V shed 4 bases and J shed 10 bases, with 11 bases lying between them. The CDR3 sequence: CAWNRQESPLHF. The CDR3 bases are TGTGCCTGGAACCGACAGGAGTCACCCCTCCACTTT.

This clonotype was seen ten or more times. The genes are TRBV7-9 and TRBJ2-2; D not resolved. The CDR3 contains 16 residues. Germline V gives CDR1 SEHNR, CDR2 FQNEAQ (reference sequence). The V end lost 2 bases, the J end lost 6 bases, and 16 bases lay between the germline ends. CDR3 bases: TGTGCCAGCAGCTTACAAGTCCCTAACAGACCCGGGGAGCTGTTTTTT. Its protein is CASSLQVPNRPGELFF.

This clonotype has a count of ten or more. The gene calls are TRBV7-9 and TRBJ2-7, with D unresolved. Germline values: CDR1 SEHNR, CDR2 FQNEAQ (reference sequence). This CDR3 has 12 residues. V was pared by 6 bases and J by 5 bases, with 11 bases between. The CDR3 sequence: CASSFADHEQYF. The CDR3, as DNA: TGTGCCAGCAGTTTCGCCGACCACGAGCAGTACTTC.

This clonotype was recorded many times. The rearrangement uses TRBV6-1 and TRBJ2-7; 8 positions match TRBD2. Germline V CDR1 and CDR2: MNHNS, SASEGT. The CDR3 runs 12 residues. The V gene end was trimmed by 8 bases and the J gene end by 4 bases; junction bases not matched to a gene: 4. The CDR3 sequence is CASRGGKYEQYF. The CDR3 nucleotides read TGTGCCAGCCGGGGGGGGAAGTACGAGCAGTACTTC.

This clonotype was seen a handful of times. CDR3 nucleotide sequence: TGTGCCAGCTCACCCTCGGGACAGACACTCTATGGCTACACCTTC. As protein: CASSPSGQTLYGYTF. The J gene is TRBJ1-2, the V gene TRBV18, with 7 bases that match TRBD1. The CDR3 covers 15 residues. V trimming: 3 bases; J trimming: 4 bases; junction bases outside the gene matches: 8. Looked up from germline, CDR1 is KGHSH and CDR2 is LQKENI.

This clonotype showed up just a few times. The V call is TRBV6-5, the J call TRBJ2-7; D call uncertain. The germline V gene encodes CDR1 MNHEY and CDR2 SVGAGI. The CDR3 has 13 amino acids. V shed 0 bases and J shed 0 bases, with 3 bases lying between them. CDR3 amino acids: CASSYSASYEQYF. The CDR3 region has the DNA TGTGCCAGCAGTTACTCGGCCTCCTACGAGCAGTACTTC.

This clonotype was seen ten or more times. CDR3 amino acids: CASRPGGSSYNSPLHF. The CDR3 nucleotides read TGTGCCAGTAGACCCGGGGGCAGCTCCTATAATTCACCCCTCCACTTT. The genes are TRBV19 and TRBJ1-6; tentatively, D is TRBD1 (6 bases). The V gene lost 6 bases and the J gene lost 0 bases, with 12 bases spanning the gap. The CDR3 has 16 amino acids. Germline V gene data show CDR1 as LNHDA and CDR2 as SQIVND (reference sequence).

This clonotype came up many times. At one end the junction does not follow the germline gene, possibly because of a read error. This chain joins TRBV7-7 and TRBJ1-1; D uncertain. This CDR3 has 13 amino acids. The germline V gene encodes CDR1 SSHAT and CDR2 FNYEAQ (reference sequence). The CDR3: CASSFGWNTEAFF. The CDR3 nucleotides are TGTGCTAGCAGCTTTGGCTGGAACACTGAAGCTTTCTTT.